Listed here are 12 T cell receptor beta chains from one sample, sequenced in a study of CD8 T cells in ankylosing spondylitis. TCRdb recomputed calls from the 5' RACE reads with MiXCR, one row per CDR3 protein. The sample has 180,000 or so distinct CDR3 sequences, under 14% seen once. The sample taken for sequencing was blood, either unsorted or a sorted T cell fraction (not recorded which). The origin of the receptors is a male donor with ankylosing spondylitis or in good health (not recorded which).

The chain couples TRBV11-1 to TRBJ2-1; the match to TRBD2 covers 12 bases. This CDR3 spans 18 amino acids. CDR1 is SGHAT, CDR2 FQDESV, per germline (reference sequence). J was trimmed by 7 bases and V by 2 bases; bases with no gene match: 12. In DNA form, the CDR3 reads TGTGCCAGCAGCTTATTAGCGCTAGCGGGAGGGCCGGGGAATGAGCAGTTCTTC. Its protein is CASSLLALAGGPGNEQFF.

This clonotype was counted many times. This rearrangement joins TRBV28 to TRBJ2-3; 7 positions match TRBD2. Per germline, CDR1 MDHEN and CDR2 SYDVKM. There are 13 residues in the CDR3. The V gene end was trimmed by 2 bases and the J gene end by 11 bases; junction bases not matched to a gene: 7. CDR3: CASSLPAQRGQYF. The CDR3 coding sequence is TGTGCCAGCAGTTTACCGGCTCAGCGGGGGCAGTATTTT.

Many counts were recorded for this clonotype. This chain uses TRBV25-1 with TRBJ2-1; no clear D. Trimming removed 2 bases at V and 14 bases at J, with 16 bases between. Germline loops: CDR1 MGHDK, CDR2 SYGVNS. The CDR3 extends over 13 amino acids. In DNA, the CDR3 is TGTGCCAGCAGTGAAGCCTTACCTTCCGGCAAGTTCTTC. Amino acid sequence: CASSEALPSGKFF.

In this sample, this clonotype turned up many times. The rearrangement links TRBV10-3 to TRBJ2-7; D unclear. The CDR3 runs 13 residues. With 4 bases removed from V and 5 bases from J, the gap between germline ends came to 12 bases. Germline CDR1 reads ENHRY; CDR2 reads SYGVKD. The CDR3 DNA sequence: TGTGCCATCAGTGCCCAAAGTTACGACGAGCAGTACTTC. It translates to CAISAQSYDEQYF.

This clonotype was detected ten times or more. V usage is TRBV6-2 or TRBV6-3 and J usage is TRBJ1-5, with a weak D call TRBD1 (5 bases). This CDR3 contains 15 residues. Between the trimmed V and J ends, which lost 2 bases and 3 bases, there was a span of 11 bases. From germline, CDR1 is MNHEY and CDR2 SVGEGT. This CDR3 is CASSYGGPNNQPQHF. CDR3 nucleotides: TGTGCCAGCAGTTACGGGGGTCCGAACAATCAGCCCCAGCATTTT.

This clonotype was found many times. The chain links TRBV2 to TRBJ2-5; a weak D match, TRBD2 (5 bases). V lost 1 base to trimming and J lost 5 bases, with 8 bases between them. The CDR3 sequence is 13 residues long. Germline lookup yields CDR1 SNHLY and CDR2 FYNNEI. The CDR3 region is CASSEEGGETQYF. DNA for the CDR3: TGTGCCAGCAGTGAAGAGGGCGGGGAGACCCAGTACTTC.

There are a few counts of this clonotype. The genes are TRBV15 and TRBJ2-2, with a possible D match to TRBD1 (5 bases). The CDR3 totals 16 residues. V was pared by 1 base and J by 1 base, with 10 bases between. The V gene's germline CDR1 is LNHNV and CDR2 YYDKDF (reference sequence). CDR3 nucleotides: TGTGCCACCAGCAGAGTGGGGCTTAGGAACACCGGGGAGCTGTTTTTT. As protein: CATSRVGLRNTGELFF.

A word on this clonotype: A single base separates this from a much larger clone, so it may be a read error. The gene calls are TRBV5-4 and TRBJ2-1, with D perhaps TRBD1 (6 bases). The CDR3 covers 17 residues. Germline V CDR1 and CDR2: SGHNT, YYREEE (reference sequence). CDR3 sequence: CVSSSGTNGMVTHEQFF. In nucleotides, the CDR3 is TGTGTCAGCAGCTCGGGGACAAATGGTATGGTAACCCATGAGCAGTTCTTC.

This clonotype was seen more than once but under ten times. The V gene is TRBV29-1, the J gene TRBJ1-5; 7 bases are shared with TRBD1. Germline CDR1 SQVTM, CDR2 ANQGSEA. CDR3 length: 13 residues. Germline trimming cut 4 bases from V and 5 bases from J; bases unmatched to any gene: 5. The CDR3 DNA reads TGCAGCGTTGCGGCAGGGGGGGATCAGCCCCAGCATTTT. This sequence encodes CSVAAGGDQPQHF.

The chain carries TRBV5-1 and TRBJ2-1; D not resolved. CDR3 length equals 12 residues. V lost 4 bases and J lost 8, with 10 bases in between. CDR1 SGHRS and CDR2 YFSETQ come from the germline V gene. This CDR3 reads CASSMRRDEQFF. The CDR3 region has the DNA TGCGCCAGCAGCATGCGTAGGGATGAGCAGTTCTTC.

This clonotype was found many times. The CDR3 spells CASSYSGGRYGYTF. CDR3 in DNA: TGTGCCAGCAGTTACTCGGGGGGGCGGTATGGCTACACCTTC. The chain recombines TRBV6-5 with TRBJ1-2, with D possibly being TRBD1 (6 bases). Trimming removed 0 bases from V and 5 bases from J, with 10 bases in between. The CDR3 runs to 14 residues. Germline values: CDR1 MNHEY, CDR2 SVGAGI.

The chain links TRBV20-1 to TRBJ2-7; either TRBD1 or TRBD2 may supply D (5 bases each). CDR1 is DFQATT and CDR2 is SNEGSKA in the germline V gene (reference sequence). The CDR3 extends over 13 amino acids. The CDR3 here is CSTRDAHSYEQYF. The CDR3 coding sequence is TGCAGCACCCGGGACGCACACTCCTACGAGCAGTACTTC.